Presented here are 18 T cell receptor beta chains from one specimen sequenced in a study of beta chain features in type 1 diabetes. The whole isolated RNA underwent reverse transcription, so sequencing captured expressed TCRB transcripts. This table comes from immunoSEQ multiplex PCR, and its TCRdb copy is limited to in-frame clones, with some not included. The data hold 200,000 to 250,000 clones, with 27% observed a single time. The material sequenced was central memory CD4+ T cells from blood. The origin of the receptors is a man aged 25 to 40 in good health.

V usage is TRBV4-3 and J usage is TRBJ1-1, with 7 bases fitting TRBD1. The length of the CDR3 is 14 residues. The germline V gene encodes CDR1 LGHNA and CDR2 YSLEER. V lost 0 bases and J lost 8; bases outside the gene matches: 6. The CDR3 coding sequence is TGCGCCAGCAGCCAAGAAAGGGGGCTCACGGAAGCTTTCTTT. The encoded protein is CASSQERGLTEAFF.

This chain links TRBV25-1 with TRBJ2-5; D unclear. V was trimmed by 2 bases and J by 4 bases, leaving 8 bases between them. The CDR3 contains 13 residues. Germline CDR1 and CDR2: MGHDK and SYGVNS. The CDR3 spells CASSESPVETQYF. For the CDR3, the DNA is TGTGCCAGCAGTGAAAGCCCCGTAGAGACCCAGTACTTC.

The rearrangement uses TRBV7-2 and TRBJ2-3, with D unresolved. Germline CDR1 SGHTA, CDR2 FQGNSA. CDR3 length: 15 residues. V lost 5 bases and J 4 bases, leaving 16 bases between the germline ends. CDR3 DNA: TGTGCCAGCAGCCCGATGGGGTACCGGCCAGATACGCAGTATTTT. Residues: CASSPMGYRPDTQYF.

This chain uses TRBV15 with TRBJ2-6; D may be TRBD1 or TRBD2 (5 bases each). V gave up 3 bases and J gave up 0 bases, with 15 bases separating them. The CDR3 consists of 18 residues. Per germline, CDR1 LNHNV and CDR2 YYDKDF (reference sequence). The CDR3 DNA sequence: TGTGCCACCAGCAGCCTTTGGGCAGGGAGCTCTGGGGCCAACGTCCTGACTTTC. Its protein product is CATSSLWAGSSGANVLTF.

This clone was seen ten or more times. A read error may produce the germline difference seen at one junction end. Other DNA sequences in the sample encode the same CDR3. The rearrangement joins TRBV7-7 to TRBJ2-5; maybe TRBD2 (6 bases). The V gene's germline CDR1 is SSHAT and CDR2 FNYEAQ (reference sequence). This CDR3 has 14 amino acids. The CDR3 DNA follows: TGTGCCAGCAGCTTCGGGGGTCCCCAAGGGACCCAGTACTTC. Its protein product is CASSFGGPQGTQYF.

This clone was picked up a small number of times. Other nucleotide sequences in the sample specify the same CDR3. The V and J genes are TRBV10-3 and TRBJ2-1; TRBD2 aligns across 7 bases. This CDR3 spans 15 amino acids. CDR1 and CDR2 from the germline V gene are ENHRY and SYGVKD. The J segment lost 3 bases and the V segment lost 0 bases, leaving 2 bases of the junction unmatched. CDR3 DNA sequence: TGTGCCATCAGTGAGTCGTCGGGGGGCTACAATGAGCAGTTCTTC. This codes for CAISESSGGYNEQFF.

The table lists this clone with a few counts. The genes are TRBV12-5 and TRBJ1-6, with D perhaps matching TRBD1 (6 bases). The V and J ends lost 2 bases and 0 bases respectively, with 20 bases between them. The germline gives CDR1 LGHNT, CDR2 FRNRAP. The CDR3 covers 20 residues. The CDR3: CASGLIHGTPKSSYNSPLHF. The CDR3 DNA is TGTGCTAGTGGTTTGATCCACGGGACACCTAAGAGCTCCTATAATTCACCCCTCCACTTT. The whole variable domain, remainder taken from reference TRBV12-5 and TRBJ1-6, is DARVTQTPRHKVTEMGQEVTMRCQPILGHNTVFWYRQTMMQGLELLAYFRNRAPLDDSGMPKDRFSAEMPDATLATLKIQPSEPRDSAVYFCASGLIHGTPKSSYNSPLHFGNGTRLTVT.

The V gene is TRBV30, the J gene TRBJ2-1; TRBD2 agrees at 9 bases. Germline V gene sequence: CDR1 GTSNPN, CDR2 SVGIG (reference sequence). This CDR3 has 15 residues. The V segment lost 0 bases and the J segment 7 bases; nucleotides outside the gene matches: 7. CDR3 region: CAWSVRAGGYNEQFF. DNA for the CDR3: TGTGCCTGGAGTGTACGAGCGGGGGGTTATAATGAGCAGTTCTTC.

The chain is built from TRBV7-9 and TRBJ2-7; D is ambiguous. Trimming removed 1 base at V and 5 bases at J, with 6 bases between. The CDR3 sequence is 12 residues long. CDR1 and CDR2 from the germline V gene are SEHNR and FQNEAQ (reference sequence). CDR3 sequence: CASSLEVNEQYF. The CDR3 region has the DNA TGTGCCAGCAGCTTAGAGGTGAACGAGCAGTACTTC.

This clone was seen ten or more times. The CDR3 here is CASSQADRVGIHNEQFF. The CDR3 DNA reads as TGCGCCAGCAGCCAGGCTGACAGGGTTGGGATACACAATGAGCAGTTCTTC. The rearrangement joins TRBV4-3 to TRBJ2-1; 7 bases align to TRBD1. Losses at the gene ends were 3 bases for V and 5 bases for J; bases not matched to a gene: 13. The CDR3 spans 17 residues. Germline V gene lookup returns CDR1 LGHNA and CDR2 YSLEER.

In this sample, this clone turned up many times. The chain joins TRBV29-1 to TRBJ2-1; 11 nucleotides agree with TRBD2. Germline V CDR1 and CDR2: SQVTM, ANQGSEA. This CDR3 is built from 13 residues. V shed 4 bases and J 4 bases; nucleotides not matched to a gene: 0. In DNA form, the CDR3 reads TGCAGCGTTGGGACTAGCGGGTACAATGAGCAGTTCTTC. This codes for CSVGTSGYNEQFF.

The chain links TRBV29-1 to TRBJ2-4, with 9 bases matching TRBD2. Per the germline V gene, CDR1 is SQVTM and CDR2 is ANQGSEA. The CDR3 has 13 residues. Trimming removed 5 bases from V and 6 bases from J; junction bases left unmatched: 5. CDR3 in amino acids: CSVWNSGRNIQYF. The CDR3 coding sequence is TGCAGCGTTTGGAATAGCGGGAGAAACATTCAGTACTTC. Supplemented by reference TRBV29-1 and TRBJ2-4, the full variable domain reads SAVISQKPSRDICQRGTSLTIQCQVDSQVTMMFWYRQQPGQSLTLIATANQGSEATYESGFVIDKFPISRPNLTFSTLTVSNMSPEDSSIYLCSVWNSGRNIQYFGAGTRLSVL.

There are a few counts of this clone. This chain connects TRBV10-3 to TRBJ2-5, with 11 positions matching TRBD2. Germline CDR1 reads ENHRY; CDR2 reads SYGVKD. The V segment lost 11 bases and the J segment 2 bases; nucleotides outside the gene matches: 10. The CDR3 spans 15 residues. In DNA form, the CDR3 reads TGTGCCGCCGCTCTAGCGGGGGGCCCTCAAGAGACCCAGTACTTC. Its translation: CAAALAGGPQETQYF.

This clone was observed a handful of times. The sample has other DNA sequences that encode this CDR3 too. The rearrangement links TRBV7-2 to TRBJ2-1; D unclear. The CDR3 has 15 residues. The V end was cut by 5 bases, the J end by 0 bases, with 11 bases between. CDR1 is SGHTA, CDR2 FQGNSA, per germline. The CDR3 protein is CASSTSGSSYNEQFF. In DNA, the CDR3 is TGTGCCAGCAGCACAAGTGGTAGCTCCTACAATGAGCAGTTCTTC.

The chain couples TRBV5-1 to TRBJ2-7; TRBD2 agrees at 10 bases. The CDR3 contains 15 residues. Germline values: CDR1 SGHRS, CDR2 YFSETQ. V shed 4 bases and J 3 bases; nucleotides not matched to a gene: 7. In DNA form, the CDR3 reads TGCGCCAGCAGCATAGCGGGAGGTAGCAACTACGAGCAGTACTTC. It yields the protein CASSIAGGSNYEQYF. Based on the CDR3 plus reference TRBV5-1 and TRBJ2-7, the full variable domain is KAGVTQTPRYLIKTRGQQVTLSCSPISGHRSVSWYQQTPGQGLQFLFEYFSETQRNKGNFPGRFSGRQFSNSRSEMNVSTLELGDSALYLCASSIAGGSNYEQYFGPGTRLTVT.

V gene TRBV5-1 combines with J gene TRBJ2-1; 10 bases agree with TRBD2. CDR3 length equals 13 residues. Germline CDR1 SGHRS, CDR2 YFSETQ. V lost 0 bases and J lost 16; bases outside the gene matches: 7. CDR3 DNA: TGCGCCAGCAGCTTGGATAGCGGGAGGAGAGGATTCTTC. Translation: CASSLDSGRRGFF.

V and J are TRBV25-1 and TRBJ2-1; D tentatively reads TRBD1 or TRBD2 (5 bases each). The CDR3 length is 18 residues. V was cut by 3 bases and J by 0 bases, with 18 bases left in between. CDR1 MGHDK and CDR2 SYGVNS come from the germline V gene. CDR3 loop: CASSDPARVGSSYNEQFF. Here the CDR3 DNA reads TGTGCCAGCAGTGATCCTGCCAGGGTGGGGAGCTCCTACAATGAGCAGTTCTTC.

This clone was seen a few times. This chain connects TRBV6-5 to TRBJ2-2; the match to TRBD1 covers 9 bases. J lost 3 bases, V lost 6 bases, and 5 bases had no gene match. CDR3 length: 15 amino acids. The germline CDR1 and CDR2 sequences are MNHEY and SVGAGI. CDR3 DNA sequence: TGTGCCAGCAGCCGCGGGGACAGGGACACCGGGGAGCTGTTTTTT. It specifies CASSRGDRDTGELFF.